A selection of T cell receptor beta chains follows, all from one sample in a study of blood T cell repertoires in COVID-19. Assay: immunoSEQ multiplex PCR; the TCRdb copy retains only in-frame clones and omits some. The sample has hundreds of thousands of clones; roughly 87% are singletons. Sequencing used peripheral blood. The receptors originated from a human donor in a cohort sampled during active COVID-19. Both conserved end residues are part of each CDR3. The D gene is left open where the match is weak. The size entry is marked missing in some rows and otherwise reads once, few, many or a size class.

CASSFQQGDRFF	TGTGCCAGCAGTTTCCAACAGGGGGATCGTTTCTTC	TRBV12-3/TRBV12-4	TRBJ2-1	TRBD1	once
CATSDFDSNYGYTF	TGTGCCACCAGTGATTTCGACAGCAACTATGGCTACACCTTC	TRBV24-1	TRBJ1-2	.	once
CASSPSASRGTDTQYF	TGTGCCAGCAGCCCTTCGGCTAGCCGAGGCACAGATACGCAGTATTTT	TRBV5-4	TRBJ2-3	.	.
CASSFLSDTQYF	TGTGCCAGCAGCTTTTTATCAGATACGCAGTATTTT	TRBV7-2	TRBJ2-3	.	.
CASSSHSLETQYF	TGTGCCAGCAGCTCCCACAGTTTGGAGACCCAGTACTTC	TRBV11-3	TRBJ2-5	.	.
CASSLGYGTIYEQYF	TGTGCCAGCAGCTTAGGATACGGGACAATATACGAGCAGTACTTC	TRBV7-2	TRBJ2-7	.	.
CASSEDFRAGGSNQPQHF	TGTGCCAGCAGTGAAGACTTTAGGGCAGGGGGAAGTAATCAGCCCCAGCATTTT	TRBV6-1	TRBJ1-5	TRBD1	.
CASSRIVADTQYF	TGTGCCAGCAGCCGAATAGTGGCAGATACGCAGTATTTT	TRBV7-8	TRBJ2-3	.	.
CASSLVTGAYSYNEQFF	TGTGCCAGCAGTTTAGTGACAGGGGCATACTCCTACAATGAGCAGTTCTTC	TRBV27	TRBJ2-1	TRBD1	.
CASRRPRPGAGANVLTF	TGTGCCAGCAGGCGCCCTCGTCCGGGGGCTGGGGCCAACGTCCTGACTTTC	TRBV28	TRBJ2-6	.	.
CASSTTIAGVFYEQYF	TGTGCCAGCAGTACCACAATAGCGGGAGTCTTCTACGAGCAGTACTTC	TRBV27	TRBJ2-7	TRBD2	once
CASSVGQGMGETQYF	TGTGCCAGCAGCGTGGGACAGGGGATGGGAGAGACCCAGTACTTC	TRBV11-3	TRBJ2-5	TRBD1	once
CASSPGGYPGETQYF	TGTGCCAGCAGCCCAGGGGGTTACCCCGGAGAGACCCAGTACTTC	TRBV9	TRBJ2-5	TRBD1	.
CSVVWERYTGELFF	TGCAGCGTTGTGTGGGAGCGGTACACCGGGGAGCTGTTTTTT	TRBV29-1	TRBJ2-2	.	.
CASSDSWSGNTIYF	TGTGCCAGCAGCGACAGCTGGTCTGGAAACACCATATATTTT	TRBV9	TRBJ1-3	.	.
CATSRGLAEQYF	TGTGCCACCAGCAGAGGGCTGGCCGAGCAGTACTTC	TRBV15	TRBJ2-7	.	.
CASWTGGIIGNTIYF	TGTGCCAGCTGGACAGGGGGCATTATCGGAAACACCATATATTTT	TRBV28	TRBJ1-3	TRBD1	once
CASTWRTSGSRSTGELFF	TGCGCCAGCACCTGGCGAACTAGCGGGAGCCGTAGCACCGGGGAGCTGTTTTTT	TRBV5-1	TRBJ2-2	TRBD2	.
CASSQYALAGGSYQETQYF	TGTGCCAGCAGCCAATATGCACTAGCGGGAGGGAGTTACCAAGAGACCCAGTACTTC	TRBV3-1/TRBV3-2	TRBJ2-5	TRBD2	.
CASSPGSRLAGDYF	TGTGCCAGCTCACCCGGATCCCGACTAGCGGGAGACTATTTT	TRBV18	TRBJ2-3	TRBD2	.
CASRSGANVLTF	TGTGCCAGCCGCTCTGGGGCCAACGTCCTGACTTTC	TRBV19	TRBJ2-6	.	once
CASSELAAYEQYF	TGCGCCAGCAGCGAGCTAGCCGCCTACGAGCAGTACTTC	TRBV5-1	TRBJ2-7	.	few
CASRRQGAAGGTEAFF	TGTGCCAGTAGACGACAGGGGGCGGCCGGGGGAACTGAAGCTTTCTTT	TRBV19	TRBJ1-1	TRBD1	few
CASSQTSPPQETQYF	TGTGCCAGCTCACAGACAAGCCCTCCCCAAGAGACCCAGTACTTC	TRBV18	TRBJ2-5	.	.
CSAWDRGGTEAFF	TGCAGCGCCTGGGACAGGGGAGGCACTGAAGCTTTCTTT	TRBV29-1	TRBJ1-1	TRBD1	.
CASRIQSATEAFF	TGTGCCAGCAGAATACAGTCGGCCACTGAAGCTTTCTTT	TRBV6-5	TRBJ1-1	.	.
CASSWTGRDNSPLHF	TGTGCCAGCAGCTGGACAGGGCGGGATAATTCACCCCTCCACTTT	TRBV5-6	TRBJ1-6	TRBD1	.
CASSLGAGRAFF	TGCGCCAGCAGCTTGGGGGCAGGGCGGGCTTTCTTT	TRBV5-1	TRBJ1-1	.	.
CASSSGGGPDTQYF	TGTGCCAGCAGCAGCGGCGGGGGCCCAGATACGCAGTATTTT	TRBV7-9	TRBJ2-3	.	.
CSVEAGFEVQFF	TGCAGCGTTGAGGCAGGGTTTGAGGTGCAGTTCTTC	TRBV29-1	TRBJ2-1	.	.
CASSLSDSYEQYF	TGTGCCAGCAGTCTCTCCGACAGTTACGAGCAGTACTTC	TRBV28	TRBJ2-7	.	.
CATSDFRGSYEQYF	TGTGCCACCAGTGATTTTAGGGGCTCCTACGAGCAGTACTTC	TRBV24-1	TRBJ2-7	.	.
CASSPRRGNTGELFF	TGTGCCAGCAGCCCGCGCAGGGGGAACACCGGGGAGCTGTTTTTT	TRBV21-1	TRBJ2-2	.	.
CASQGLETQYF	TGTGCCAGCCAGGGCTTGGAGACCCAGTACTTC	TRBV10-3	TRBJ2-5	.	.
CASSFRSKQGRDGYTF	TGTGCCAGTAGTTTCCGAAGCAAACAGGGACGGGATGGCTACACCTTC	TRBV19	TRBJ1-2	.	.
CASSFRGQDSNNEQFF	TGTGCCAGCAGCTTTAGGGGACAGGACTCTAACAATGAGCAGTTCTTC	TRBV7-8	TRBJ2-1	TRBD1	once
CASGHNYEQYF	TGTGCTAGCGGGCATAATTACGAGCAGTACTTC	TRBV14	TRBJ2-7	TRBD2	.
CASSIGDRNTGELFF	TGTGCCAGCAGTATAGGGGACAGAAACACCGGGGAGCTGTTTTTT	TRBV28	TRBJ2-2	TRBD1	.
CASSQGLAGGTDTQYF	TGCGCCAGCAGCCAAGGGTTAGCGGGAGGTACAGATACGCAGTATTTT	TRBV4-1	TRBJ2-3	TRBD2	.
CASSPGQGRAGNTIYF	TGTGCCAGCTCACCAGGACAGGGGAGAGCTGGAAACACCATATATTTT	TRBV18	TRBJ1-3	TRBD1	.
CASSGTGKNTEAFF	TGTGCCAGCAGCGGGACGGGAAAGAACACTGAAGCTTTCTTT	TRBV9	TRBJ1-1	.	.
CASSLIGLAGTDTQYF	TGTGCCAGCAGTTTAATTGGACTAGCGGGAACAGATACGCAGTATTTT	TRBV27	TRBJ2-3	TRBD2	.
CASSPRPSGSREQYF	TGTGCCAGCAGTCCCCGACCTAGCGGGAGTAGGGAGCAGTACTTC	TRBV28	TRBJ2-7	TRBD2	.
CASSMTAGSPEAFF	TGCGCCAGCAGCATGACGGCGGGGTCCCCTGAAGCTTTCTTT	TRBV5-1	TRBJ1-1	.	few
CASRTGSGNQPQHF	TGTGCCAGCAGGACAGGGTCGGGCAATCAGCCCCAGCATTTT	TRBV6-5	TRBJ1-5	TRBD1	few
CASSREGNTIYF	TGTGCCAGCAGCCGGGAGGGAAACACCATATATTTT	TRBV5-6	TRBJ1-3	.	.